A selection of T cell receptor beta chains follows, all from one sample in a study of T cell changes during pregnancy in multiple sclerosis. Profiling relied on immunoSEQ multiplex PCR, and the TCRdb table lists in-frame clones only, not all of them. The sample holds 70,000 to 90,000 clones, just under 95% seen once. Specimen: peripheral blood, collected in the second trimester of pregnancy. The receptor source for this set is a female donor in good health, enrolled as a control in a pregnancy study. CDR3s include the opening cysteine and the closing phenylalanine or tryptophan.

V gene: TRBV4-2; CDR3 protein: CASSHPGQGAGELFF
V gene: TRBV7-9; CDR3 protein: CASSLQRTGMVKDEQYF
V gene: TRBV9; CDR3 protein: CASSEDRDRRQYF
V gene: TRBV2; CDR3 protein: CASRHRQGHETQYF
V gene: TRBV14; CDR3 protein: CASGRMNTEAFF
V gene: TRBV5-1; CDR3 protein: CASSPIAGLNTEAFF
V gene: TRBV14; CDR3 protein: CASSQLGGDTEAFF
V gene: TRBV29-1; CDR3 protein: CSVENRVGEQYF
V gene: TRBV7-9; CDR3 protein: CASSLGSGGDHLLTTEQFF
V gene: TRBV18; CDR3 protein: CASSRDREEGYTF
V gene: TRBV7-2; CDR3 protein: CASSRGQGSYNEQFF
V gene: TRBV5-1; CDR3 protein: CASSLELASSTDTQYF
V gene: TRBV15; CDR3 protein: CATSRIGLAAQETQYF
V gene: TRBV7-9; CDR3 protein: CASSLELAGGGDTQYF
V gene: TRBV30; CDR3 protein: CAWSADSYEQYF
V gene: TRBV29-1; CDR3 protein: CSVDFSEPNYGYTF
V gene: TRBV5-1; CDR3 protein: CASGGTSGGAGQETQYF
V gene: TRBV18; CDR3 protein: CASSPDRVFEKLFF
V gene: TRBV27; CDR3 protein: CASTDLVGYEQYF
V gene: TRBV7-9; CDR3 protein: CASSRDRDYAFF
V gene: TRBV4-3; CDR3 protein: CASSPYFSYNEQFF
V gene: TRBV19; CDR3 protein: CASSIGARRGGGYEQYF
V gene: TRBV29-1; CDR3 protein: CSVEATGGSEKLFF